The sequence of this T cell receptor (beta chain) was determined in a study of blood T cells in healthy people across ages. General study results and limits: Both naive CD4+ cell counts and diversity were greater in long-lived donors than in aged donors.

PCR was performed a second time for about 7 to 11 cycles using a sample-barcoded 5' primer and a J-beta primer mix. Each of the cDNA molecules was tagged by a template-switch adaptor with 12 random nucleotides. TCRdb reanalysed the 5' RACE reads using MiXCR and keeps one entry per CDR3 protein. This sample has roughly 1,800,000 distinct CDR3 sequences; around half occur once, and the top ten carry 2.1%. Germline V gene data show CDR1 as LGHDT and CDR2 as YNNKEL (reference sequence). The CDR3 is 20 residues long. V was clipped by 0 bases and J by 1 base; unmatched bases: 6. With respect to this clonotype: Its target is not known.

Sequencing was done on a sample of blood. The genes are TRBV3-1 and TRBJ2-6, with 13 bases identical to TRBD2. The TCR sequence derives from a woman in her forties in good health. DNA of the CDR3: TGTGCCAGCAGCCAAGACCCCGGACTAGCGGGGGTTTCTGGGGCCAACGTCCTGACTTTC. Translating gives CASSQDPGLAGVSGANVLTF.